Below, one T cell receptor (beta chain) is given with its context. The antigen remains unidentified. The CDR3 runs to 16 residues. Germline assignment: CDR1 LGHNA and CDR2 YSLEER. The V gene end was trimmed by 1 base and the J gene end by 5 bases; junction bases not matched to a gene: 4. The sample belongs to a study of cytomegalovirus exposure and HLA in healthy donors. Study-level points and caveats: Among the CMV-associated chains, three were confirmed in vitro as specific for CMV antigens. Among donors in an Asian-associated ancestry cluster, a later analysis reportedly found fewer N-insertions than the approximately 670-donor mean. Within the data, a cluster of highly shared sequence variants was likely a sequencing artifact. Most TCR beta V segments were productive about 90% or about 30% of the time in an earlier analysis.

Primers for the PCR totalled 60 Vbeta and 13 Jbeta. TCRdb's table, derived via immunoSEQ multiplex PCR, lists solely in-frame clones and lacks some. The sample lists about 110,000 clones, around 85% occurring once. V is TRBV4-3 and J is TRBJ2-2; 10 bases map to TRBD2. Sequenced sample: PBMCs. The source of this sequence is a man aged 35 to 55 in good health and CMV-seronegative. CDR3 sequence: CASSQGTSGTTGELFF. In DNA, the CDR3 is TGCGCCAGCAGCCAAGGAACTAGCGGGACGACCGGGGAGCTGTTTTTT.